The 5 T cell receptor beta chains below were found in one sample sequenced in a study of long-term antiretroviral therapy in people with HIV. Investigators performed immunoSEQ version v3.0 at survey level. TCRdb's table, derived via immunoSEQ multiplex PCR, lists solely in-frame clones and lacks some. The sample shows 17,000 or so clones, roughly four fifths of them seen only once. Sequenced material: unsorted PBMCs, taken 0.3 years after starting antiretroviral therapy. The receptor source for this set is a young man with HIV.

The V gene is TRBV19, the J gene TRBJ1-5; D remains unclear. The V and J ends lost 0 bases and 0 bases respectively, with 12 bases between them. CDR1 is LNHDA, CDR2 SQIVND, per germline (reference sequence). The CDR3 is made up of 17 amino acids. CDR3 in amino acids: CASSIDEWEYSNQPQHF. The DNA for the CDR3 is TGTGCCAGTAGTATAGACGAGTGGGAATATAGCAATCAGCCCCAGCATTTT.

This sequence joins TRBV28 and TRBJ2-2; 10 bases map to TRBD1. J gave up 5 bases and V 4 bases, and 4 bases lay outside the gene matches. This CDR3 has 15 amino acids. CDR1 MDHEN and CDR2 SYDVKM come from the germline V gene. The CDR3 coding sequence is TGTGCCAGCAGTTCCGGACAGGGGGAAACCGGGGAGCTGTTTTTT. Protein: CASSSGQGETGELFF.

This clone was seen only once. The V and J genes are TRBV6-5 and TRBJ1-5; 9 nucleotides align to TRBD1. Germline V gene data show CDR1 as MNHEY and CDR2 as SVGAGI. Trimming at V came to 6 bases and at J to 4 bases, leaving 1 base not matched to a gene. The CDR3 loop spans 13 amino acids. For the CDR3, the DNA is TGTGCCAGCAGGGGGACAGGGAATCAGCCCCAGCATTTT. This encodes CASRGTGNQPQHF.

The chain uses TRBV5-6 and TRBJ1-4; D call uncertain. CDR1 is SGHDT, CDR2 YYEEEE, per germline. The V end was cut by 3 bases, the J end by 0 bases, with 9 bases between. The CDR3 consists of 15 residues. The CDR3 DNA is TGTGCCAGCAGCTCTTTAAGGTCAACTAATGAAAAACTGTTTTTT. This codes for CASSSLRSTNEKLFF.

The CDR3 DNA reads as TGTGCCAGCAGCTCCCGAGCGGACAATCAGCCCCAGCATTTT. Translation: CASSSRADNQPQHF. The chain recombines TRBV7-8 with TRBJ1-5; D unresolved. Germline assignment: CDR1 SGHVS and CDR2 FQNEAQ. V lost 4 bases and J lost 3, with 10 bases in between. The CDR3 covers 14 residues.